This T cell receptor (beta chain) was captured in a study of shared clonotypes between healthy human individuals. Study-wide results and limits: Naive subsets usually exceeded memory subsets in estimated richness. The rarefaction results pointed to incomplete sorted-subset sequencing despite large depth. A few donors had roughly 5% of their naive CD4 clonotypes in common.

Naive CD8 cells comprised CD45RO-negative, CCR7-positively selected cells, excluding terminally differentiated effector memory CD45RA+ cells. In regard to this clone: Its antigen is not identified.

This CDR3 is built from 15 residues. In germline, CDR1 is LNHNV, CDR2 YYDKDF (reference sequence). J gave up 5 bases and V 4 bases, and 5 bases lay outside the gene matches. Authors' analysis steps: Filtering differed, since immunoSEQ gave only junction sequences and no quality scores. Clones were read by immunoSEQ multiplex PCR, and TCRdb kept only the in-frame ones, dropping some. V, J and clone size are those of that table, while D and trimming were read from the DNA. The sample carries hundreds of thousands of clones, 90% to 98% recorded once. Sequenced: naive CD8+ T cells sorted from blood. The sequence was collected from a young man in good health. The chain is built from TRBV15 and TRBJ1-5; 10 nucleotides match TRBD1. CDR3 sequence reads: CATSIRTGGDQPQHF. CDR3 bases: TGTGCCACCAGCATCCGGACAGGGGGAGATCAGCCCCAGCATTTT.